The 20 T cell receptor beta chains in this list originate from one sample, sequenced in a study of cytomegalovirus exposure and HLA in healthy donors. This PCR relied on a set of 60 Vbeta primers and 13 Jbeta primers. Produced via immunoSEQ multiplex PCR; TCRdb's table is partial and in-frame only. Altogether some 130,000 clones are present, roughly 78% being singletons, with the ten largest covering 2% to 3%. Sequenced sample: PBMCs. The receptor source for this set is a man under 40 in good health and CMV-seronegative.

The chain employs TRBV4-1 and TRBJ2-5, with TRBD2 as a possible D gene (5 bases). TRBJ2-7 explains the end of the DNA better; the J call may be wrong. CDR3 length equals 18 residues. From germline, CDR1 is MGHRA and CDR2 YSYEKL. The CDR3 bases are TGCGCCAGCAGCCTCGGACCGAACCTGGAGGCCGGCAACTACGAGCAGTACTTC. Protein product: CASSLGPNLEAGNYEQYF.

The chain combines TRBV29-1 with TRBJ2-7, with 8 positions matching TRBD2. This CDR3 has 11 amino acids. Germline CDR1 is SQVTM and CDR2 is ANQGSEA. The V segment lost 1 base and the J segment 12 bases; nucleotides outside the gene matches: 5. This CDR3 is CSVEAGGPPYF. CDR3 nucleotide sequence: TGCAGCGTTGAAGCGGGAGGGCCGCCGTACTTC.

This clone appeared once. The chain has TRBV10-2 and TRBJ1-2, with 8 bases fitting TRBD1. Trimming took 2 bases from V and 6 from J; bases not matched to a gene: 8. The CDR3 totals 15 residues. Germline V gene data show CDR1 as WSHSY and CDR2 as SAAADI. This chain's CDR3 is CASSEVSRGQNGYTF. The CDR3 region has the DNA TGCGCCAGCAGTGAGGTATCCAGGGGGCAAAATGGCTACACCTTC.

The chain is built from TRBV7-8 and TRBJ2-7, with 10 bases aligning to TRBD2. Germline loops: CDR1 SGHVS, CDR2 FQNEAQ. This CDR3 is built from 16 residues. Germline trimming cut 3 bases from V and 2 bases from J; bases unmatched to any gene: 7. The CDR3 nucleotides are TGTGCCAGCAGCTTCTCTAGCGGGAGAGGTCCCTACGAGCAGTACTTC. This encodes CASSFSSGRGPYEQYF. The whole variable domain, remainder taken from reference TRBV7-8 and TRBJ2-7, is GAGVSQSPRYKVAKRGQDVALRCDPISGHVSLFWYQQALGQGPEFLTYFQNEAQLDKSGLPSDRFFAERPEGSVSTLKIQRTQQEDSAVYLCASSFSSGRGPYEQYFGPGTRLTVT.

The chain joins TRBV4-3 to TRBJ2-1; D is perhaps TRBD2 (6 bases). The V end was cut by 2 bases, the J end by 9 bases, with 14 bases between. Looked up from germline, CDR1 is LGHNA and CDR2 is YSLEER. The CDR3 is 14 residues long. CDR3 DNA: TGCGCCAGCAGCCAATTAAAACTAGCAGGTGAGCAGTTCTTC. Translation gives CASSQLKLAGEQFF.

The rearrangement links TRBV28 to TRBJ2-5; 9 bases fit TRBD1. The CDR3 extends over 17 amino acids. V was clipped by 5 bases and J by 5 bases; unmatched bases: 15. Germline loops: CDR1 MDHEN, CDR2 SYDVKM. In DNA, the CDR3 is TGTGCCAGCAGTAGAATCACCGGGACAGGGAGGTTGGAGACCCAGTACTTC. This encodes CASSRITGTGRLETQYF.

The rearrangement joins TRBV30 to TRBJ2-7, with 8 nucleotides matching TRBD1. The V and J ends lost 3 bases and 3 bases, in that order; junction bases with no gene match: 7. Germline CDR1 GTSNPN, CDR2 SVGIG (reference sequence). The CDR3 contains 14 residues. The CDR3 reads CAWRTGGSVYEQYF. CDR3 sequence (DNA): TGTGCCTGGAGAACAGGGGGGAGTGTCTACGAGCAGTACTTC.

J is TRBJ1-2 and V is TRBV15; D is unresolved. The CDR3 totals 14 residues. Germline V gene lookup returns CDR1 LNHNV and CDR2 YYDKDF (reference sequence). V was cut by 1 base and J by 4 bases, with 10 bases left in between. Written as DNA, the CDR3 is TGTGCCACCAGCAGAGGAGACACCGCCTATGGCTACACCTTC. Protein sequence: CATSRGDTAYGYTF.

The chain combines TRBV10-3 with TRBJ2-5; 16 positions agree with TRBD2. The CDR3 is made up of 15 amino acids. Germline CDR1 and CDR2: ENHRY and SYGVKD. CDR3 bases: TGTGCGCTCGGGACTAGCGGGAGGGCCGGAGAGACCCAGTACTTC. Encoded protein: CALGTSGRAGETQYF.

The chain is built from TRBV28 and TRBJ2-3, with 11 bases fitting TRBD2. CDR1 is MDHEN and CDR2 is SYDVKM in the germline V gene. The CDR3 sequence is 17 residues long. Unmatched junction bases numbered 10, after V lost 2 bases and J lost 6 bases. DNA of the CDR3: TGTGCCAGCAGTTTAACTAGCGGGAGAGTTGATAAGGATACGCAGTATTTT. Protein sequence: CASSLTSGRVDKDTQYF.

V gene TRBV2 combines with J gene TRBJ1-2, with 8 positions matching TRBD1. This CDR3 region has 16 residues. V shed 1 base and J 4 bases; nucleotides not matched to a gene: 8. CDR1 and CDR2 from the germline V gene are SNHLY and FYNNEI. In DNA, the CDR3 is TGTGCCAGCAGTGAAGGGGACAGGAAGACCTCCTATGGCTACACCTTC. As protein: CASSEGDRKTSYGYTF. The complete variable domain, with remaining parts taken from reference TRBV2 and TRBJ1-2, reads EPEVTQTPSHQVTQMGQEVILRCVPISNHLYFYWYRQILGQKVEFLVSFYNNEISEKSEIFDDQFSVERPDGSNFTLKIRSTKLEDSAMYFCASSEGDRKTSYGYTFGSGTRLTVV.

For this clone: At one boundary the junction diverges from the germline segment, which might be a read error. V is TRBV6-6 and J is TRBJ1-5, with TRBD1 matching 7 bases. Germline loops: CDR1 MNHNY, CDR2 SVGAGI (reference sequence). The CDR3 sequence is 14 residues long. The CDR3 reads CASSLEGGNQPQNF. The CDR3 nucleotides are TGTGCCAGCAGTCTCGAAGGGGGCAATCAGCCCCAGAATTTT.

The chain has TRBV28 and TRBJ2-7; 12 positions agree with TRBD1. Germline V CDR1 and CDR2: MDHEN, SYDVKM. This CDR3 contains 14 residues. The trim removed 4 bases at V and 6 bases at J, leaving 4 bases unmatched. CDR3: CASSYRDRGREQYF. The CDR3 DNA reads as TGTGCCAGCAGTTATCGGGACAGGGGGCGCGAGCAGTACTTC.

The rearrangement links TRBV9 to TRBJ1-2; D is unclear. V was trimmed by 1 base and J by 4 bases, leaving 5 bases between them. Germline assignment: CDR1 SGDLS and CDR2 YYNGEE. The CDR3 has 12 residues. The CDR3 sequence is CASSVYGYGYTF. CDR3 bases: TGTGCCAGCAGCGTATACGGCTATGGCTACACCTTC. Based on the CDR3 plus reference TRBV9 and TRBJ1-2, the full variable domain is DSGVTQTPKHLITATGQRVTLRCSPRSGDLSVYWYQQSLDQGLQFLIQYYNGEERAKGNILERFSAQQFPDLHSELNLSSLELGDSALYFCASSVYGYGYTFGSGTRLTVV.

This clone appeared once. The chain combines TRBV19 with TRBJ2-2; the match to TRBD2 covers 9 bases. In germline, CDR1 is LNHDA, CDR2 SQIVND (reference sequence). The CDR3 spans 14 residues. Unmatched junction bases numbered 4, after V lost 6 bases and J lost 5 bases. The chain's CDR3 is CASSPAGGTGELFF. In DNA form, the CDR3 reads TGTGCCAGTAGCCCAGCGGGAGGAACCGGGGAGCTGTTTTTT.

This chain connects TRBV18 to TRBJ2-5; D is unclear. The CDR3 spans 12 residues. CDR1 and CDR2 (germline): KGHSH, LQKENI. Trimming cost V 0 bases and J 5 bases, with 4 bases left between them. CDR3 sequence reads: CASSPPEETQYF. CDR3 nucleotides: TGTGCCAGCTCACCACCGGAGGAGACCCAGTACTTC. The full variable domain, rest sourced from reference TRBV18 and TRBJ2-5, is NAGVMQNPRHLVRRRGQEARLRCSPMKGHSHVYWYRQLPEEGLKFMVYLQKENIIDESGMPKERFSAEFPKEGPSILRIQQVVRGDSAAYFCASSPPEETQYFGPGTRLLVL.

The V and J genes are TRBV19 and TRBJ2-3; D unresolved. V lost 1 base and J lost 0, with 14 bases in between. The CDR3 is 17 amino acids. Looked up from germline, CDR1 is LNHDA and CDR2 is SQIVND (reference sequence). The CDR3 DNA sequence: TGTGCCAGTAGTATAGGATTTAGACGGGTTAGCACAGATACGCAGTATTTT. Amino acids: CASSIGFRRVSTDTQYF.

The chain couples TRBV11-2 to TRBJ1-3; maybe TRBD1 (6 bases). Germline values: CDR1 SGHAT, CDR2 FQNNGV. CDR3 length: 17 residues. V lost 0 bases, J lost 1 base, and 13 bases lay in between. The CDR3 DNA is TGTGCCAGCAGCTTAGATCCGACAGGCCGATCTGGAAACACCATATATTTT. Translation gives CASSLDPTGRSGNTIYF.

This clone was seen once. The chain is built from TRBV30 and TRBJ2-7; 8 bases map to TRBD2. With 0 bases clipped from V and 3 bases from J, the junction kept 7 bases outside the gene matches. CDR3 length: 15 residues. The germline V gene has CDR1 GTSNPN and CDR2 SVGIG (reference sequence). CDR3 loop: CAWSVGLAGYYEQYF. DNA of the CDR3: TGTGCCTGGAGTGTCGGGCTAGCGGGTTACTACGAGCAGTACTTC.

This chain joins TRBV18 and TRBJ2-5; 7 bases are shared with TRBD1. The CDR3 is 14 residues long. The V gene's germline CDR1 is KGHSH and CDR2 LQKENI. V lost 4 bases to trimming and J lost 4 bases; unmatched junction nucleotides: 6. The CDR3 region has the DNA TGTGCCAGCTCACGAAACAGGGGATTAGAGACCCAGTACTTC. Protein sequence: CASSRNRGLETQYF.